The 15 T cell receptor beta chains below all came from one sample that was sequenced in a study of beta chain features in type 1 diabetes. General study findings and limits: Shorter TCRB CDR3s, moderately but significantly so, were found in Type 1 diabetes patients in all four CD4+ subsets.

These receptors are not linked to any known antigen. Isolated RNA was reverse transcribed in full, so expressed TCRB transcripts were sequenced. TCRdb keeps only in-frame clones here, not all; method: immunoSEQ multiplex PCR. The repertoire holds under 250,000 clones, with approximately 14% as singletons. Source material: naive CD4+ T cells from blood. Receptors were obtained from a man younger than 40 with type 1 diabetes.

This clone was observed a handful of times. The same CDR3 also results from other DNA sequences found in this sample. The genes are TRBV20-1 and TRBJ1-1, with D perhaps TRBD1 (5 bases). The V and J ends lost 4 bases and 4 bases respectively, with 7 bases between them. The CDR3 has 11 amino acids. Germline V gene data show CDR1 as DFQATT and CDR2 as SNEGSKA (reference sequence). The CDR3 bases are TGCAGTGCTACGGGGGGCACTGAAGCTTTCTTT. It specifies CSATGGTEAFF.

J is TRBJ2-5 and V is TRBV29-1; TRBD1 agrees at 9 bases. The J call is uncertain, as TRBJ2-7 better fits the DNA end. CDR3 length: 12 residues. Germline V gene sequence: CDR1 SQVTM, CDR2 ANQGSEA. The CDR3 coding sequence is TGCAGCGTTGCGACAGGGGGCTACGAGCAGTACTTC. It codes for CSVATGGYEQYF.

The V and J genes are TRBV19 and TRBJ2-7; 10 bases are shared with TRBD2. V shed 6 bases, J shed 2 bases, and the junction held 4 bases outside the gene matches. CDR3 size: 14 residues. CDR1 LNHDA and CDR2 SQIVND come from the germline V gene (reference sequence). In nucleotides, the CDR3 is TGTGCCAGTAGGGGACTAGCGAACCCCTACGAGCAGTACTTC. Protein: CASRGLANPYEQYF.

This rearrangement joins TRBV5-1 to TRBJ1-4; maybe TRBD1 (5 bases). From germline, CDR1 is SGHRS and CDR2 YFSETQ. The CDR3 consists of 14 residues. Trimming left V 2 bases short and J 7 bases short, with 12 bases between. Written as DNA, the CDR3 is TGCGCCAGCAGCTTCGGGGGGGATGGTGAAAAACTGTTTTTT. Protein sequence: CASSFGGDGEKLFF.

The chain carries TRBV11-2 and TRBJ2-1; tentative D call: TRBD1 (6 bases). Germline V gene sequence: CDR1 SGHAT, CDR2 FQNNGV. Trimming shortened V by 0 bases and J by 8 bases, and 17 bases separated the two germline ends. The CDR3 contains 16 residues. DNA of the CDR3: TGTGCCAGCAGCTTAGATTGGGGACAAAATCGTGATGAGCAGTTCTTC. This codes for CASSLDWGQNRDEQFF.

In nucleotides, the CDR3 is TGTGCCAGCAGCCAAGGGACAAAGGAACCCCAGCATTTT. Amino acid sequence: CASSQGTKEPQHF. The gene calls are TRBV4-2 and TRBJ1-5; TRBD1 is a possible D gene (5 bases). Per the germline V gene, CDR1 is LGHNA and CDR2 is YNFKEQ. Trimming pared 1 base from V and 10 bases from J, leaving 11 bases between. The CDR3 extends over 13 amino acids.

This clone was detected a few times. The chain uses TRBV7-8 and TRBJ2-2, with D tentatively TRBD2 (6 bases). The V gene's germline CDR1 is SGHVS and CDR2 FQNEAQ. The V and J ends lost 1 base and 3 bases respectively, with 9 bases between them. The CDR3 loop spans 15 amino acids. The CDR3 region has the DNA TGTGCCAGCAGCTTAGGTGGGGACTACACCGGGGAGCTGTTTTTT. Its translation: CASSLGGDYTGELFF.

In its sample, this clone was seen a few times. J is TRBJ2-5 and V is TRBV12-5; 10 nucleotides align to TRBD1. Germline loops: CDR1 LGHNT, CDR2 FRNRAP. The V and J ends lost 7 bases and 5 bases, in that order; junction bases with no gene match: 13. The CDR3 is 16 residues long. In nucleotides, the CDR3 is TGTGCTAGTGCCCTTCGCCGGACAGGGGGTTTGGAGACCCAGTACTTC. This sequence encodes CASALRRTGGLETQYF. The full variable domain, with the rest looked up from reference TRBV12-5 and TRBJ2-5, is DARVTQTPRHKVTEMGQEVTMRCQPILGHNTVFWYRQTMMQGLELLAYFRNRAPLDDSGMPKDRFSAEMPDATLATLKIQPSEPRDSAVYFCASALRRTGGLETQYFGPGTRLLVL.

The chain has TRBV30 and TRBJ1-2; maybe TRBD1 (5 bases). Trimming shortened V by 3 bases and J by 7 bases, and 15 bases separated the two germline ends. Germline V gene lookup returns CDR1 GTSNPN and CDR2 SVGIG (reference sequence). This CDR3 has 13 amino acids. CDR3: CAWSPWGGSGYTF. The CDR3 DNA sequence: TGTGCCTGGAGCCCTTGGGGGGGATCTGGCTACACCTTC.

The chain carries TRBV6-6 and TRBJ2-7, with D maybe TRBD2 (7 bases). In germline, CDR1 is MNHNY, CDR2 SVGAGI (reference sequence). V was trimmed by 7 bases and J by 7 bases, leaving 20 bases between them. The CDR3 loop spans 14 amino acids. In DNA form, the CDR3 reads TGTGCCAGCACCAACCCCCGGGGGGCTAAAGAGCAGTACTTC. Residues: CASTNPRGAKEQYF.

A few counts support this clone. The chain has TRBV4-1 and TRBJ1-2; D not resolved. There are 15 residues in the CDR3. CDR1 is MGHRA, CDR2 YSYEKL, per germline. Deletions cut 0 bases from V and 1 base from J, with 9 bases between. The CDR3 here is CASSQESTINYGYTF. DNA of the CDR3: TGCGCCAGCAGCCAAGAAAGTACAATTAACTATGGCTACACCTTC.

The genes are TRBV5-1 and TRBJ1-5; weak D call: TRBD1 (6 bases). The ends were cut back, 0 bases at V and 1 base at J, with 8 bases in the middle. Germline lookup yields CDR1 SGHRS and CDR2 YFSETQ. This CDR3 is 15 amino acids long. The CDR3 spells CASSLDQGSNQPQHF. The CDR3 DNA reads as TGCGCCAGCAGCTTGGATCAGGGGAGCAATCAGCCCCAGCATTTT. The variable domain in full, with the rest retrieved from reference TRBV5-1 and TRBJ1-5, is KAGVTQTPRYLIKTRGQQVTLSCSPISGHRSVSWYQQTPGQGLQFLFEYFSETQRNKGNFPGRFSGRQFSNSRSEMNVSTLELGDSALYLCASSLDQGSNQPQHFGDGTRLSIL.

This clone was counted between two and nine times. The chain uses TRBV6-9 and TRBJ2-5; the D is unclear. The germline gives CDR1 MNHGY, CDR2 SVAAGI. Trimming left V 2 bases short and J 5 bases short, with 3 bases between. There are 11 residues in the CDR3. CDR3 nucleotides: TGTGCCAGCAGTTATCGGGAGACCCAGTACTTC. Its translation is CASSYRETQYF.

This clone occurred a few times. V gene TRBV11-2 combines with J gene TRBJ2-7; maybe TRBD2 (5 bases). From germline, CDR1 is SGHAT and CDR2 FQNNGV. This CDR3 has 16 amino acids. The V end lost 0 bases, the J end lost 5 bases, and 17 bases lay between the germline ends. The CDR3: CASSLDRAGGLDEQYF. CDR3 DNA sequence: TGTGCCAGCAGCTTAGATAGGGCAGGAGGACTGGACGAGCAGTACTTC. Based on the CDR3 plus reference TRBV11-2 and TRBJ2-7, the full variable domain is EAGVAQSPRYKIIEKRQSVAFWCNPISGHATLYWYQQILGQGPKLLIQFQNNGVVDDSQLPKDRFSAERLKGVDSTLKIQPAKLEDSAVYLCASSLDRAGGLDEQYFGPGTRLTVT.

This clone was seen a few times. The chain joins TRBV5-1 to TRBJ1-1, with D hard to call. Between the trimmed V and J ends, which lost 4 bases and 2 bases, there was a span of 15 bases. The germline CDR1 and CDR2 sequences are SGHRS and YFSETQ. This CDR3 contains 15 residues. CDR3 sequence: CASSPAGYGNTEAFF. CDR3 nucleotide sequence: TGCGCCAGCAGCCCCGCGGGGTACGGCAACACTGAAGCTTTCTTT.